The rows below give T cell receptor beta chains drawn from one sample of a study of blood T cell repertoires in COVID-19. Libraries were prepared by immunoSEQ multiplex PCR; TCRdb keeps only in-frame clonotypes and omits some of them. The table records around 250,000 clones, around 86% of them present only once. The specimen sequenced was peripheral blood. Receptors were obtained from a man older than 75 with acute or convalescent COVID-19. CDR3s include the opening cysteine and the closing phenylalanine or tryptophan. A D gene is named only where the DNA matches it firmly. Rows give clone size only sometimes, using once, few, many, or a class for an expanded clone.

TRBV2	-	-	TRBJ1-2	TGTGCCAGCAGTGATCAGGGGCCCTATGGCTACACCTTC	CASSDQGPYGYTF
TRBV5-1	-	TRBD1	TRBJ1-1	TGCGCCAGCAGCGCCGGGGACAGGGGTACCCTCGTGAACACTGAAGCTTTCTTT	CASSAGDRGTLVNTEAFF
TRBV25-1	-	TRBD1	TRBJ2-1	TGTGCCAGCACTCCGGGACAGGGGATTTCCTACAATGAGCAGTTCTTC	CASTPGQGISYNEQFF
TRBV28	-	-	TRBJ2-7	TGTGCCAGCAGCGGCCCGGGGTCTGGTGAGCAGTACTTC	CASSGPGSGEQYF
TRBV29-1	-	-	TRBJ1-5	TGCAGCGTTCAAAGCGGGGGTAATCAGCCCCAGCATTTT	CSVQSGGNQPQHF
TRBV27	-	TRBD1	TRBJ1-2	TGTGCCAGCAGTGGCCGGACAGGGAGGGAGTACTATGGCTACACCTTC	CASSGRTGREYYGYTF
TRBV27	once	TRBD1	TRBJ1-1	TGTGCCAGCAGTTTCAGGGGGGAGGCTTTCTTT	CASSFRGEAFF
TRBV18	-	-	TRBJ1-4	TGTGCCAGCTCACCACTTTCTGGGCAGGGAAGTGAAAAACTGTTTTTT	CASSPLSGQGSEKLFF
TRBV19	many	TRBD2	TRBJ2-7	TGTGCCAGTAGTCTGACTAGCGGTCTCGGATACGAGCAGTACTTC	CASSLTSGLGYEQYF
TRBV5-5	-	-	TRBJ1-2	TGTGCCAGCAGCTTGACGGCCCGGGACTATGGCTACACCTTC	CASSLTARDYGYTF
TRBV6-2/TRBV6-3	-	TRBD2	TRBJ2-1	TGTGCCAGCAGTTCCGCGGGGGGGCAATACAATGAGCAGTTCTTC	CASSSAGGQYNEQFF
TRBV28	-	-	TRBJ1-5	TGTGCCAGCCTCTCAGGTAGCAATCAGCCCCAGCATTTT	CASLSGSNQPQHF
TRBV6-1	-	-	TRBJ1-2	TGTGCCAGCAGTGAACGGCAGGGCGATGGCTACACCTTC	CASSERQGDGYTF
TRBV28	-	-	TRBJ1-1	TGTGCCAGCAGGACGGACAGGAACACTGAAGCTTTCTTT	CASRTDRNTEAFF
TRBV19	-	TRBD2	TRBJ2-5	TGTGCCAGCGCACTAGCGGGACGTGAGACCCAGTACTTC	CASALAGRETQYF
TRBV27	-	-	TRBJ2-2	TGTGCCAGCAGTTCGTTGAACACCGGGGAGCTGTTTTTT	CASSSLNTGELFF
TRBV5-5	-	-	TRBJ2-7	TGTGCCAGCAGCTTGTCGGCAGGGGATATCTACGAGCAGTACTTC	CASSLSAGDIYEQYF
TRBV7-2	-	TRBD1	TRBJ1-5	TGTGCCAGCAGCCCACGGACAGGGAACAATCAGCCCCAGCATTTT	CASSPRTGNNQPQHF
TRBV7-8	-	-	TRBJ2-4	TGTGCCAGCAGCTTAAATGGCCCCCAAGCCAAAAACATTCAGTACTTC	CASSLNGPQAKNIQYF
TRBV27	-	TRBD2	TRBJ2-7	TGTGCCAGCAGTCCGCGGGTAGCGGGAAACAACGAGCAGTACTTC	CASSPRVAGNNEQYF
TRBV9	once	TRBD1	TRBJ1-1	TGTGCCAGCAGCGCCGGGACAGTTCTTGACGGGCACACTGAAGCTTTCTTT	CASSAGTVLDGHTEAFF
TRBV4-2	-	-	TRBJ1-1	TGTGCCAGCAGCCAAGAAACAGATCTGAACACTGAAGCTTTCTTT	CASSQETDLNTEAFF
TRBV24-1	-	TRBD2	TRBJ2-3	TGTGCCACCAGTGTCCCGTCTTCGGGGGGGCTCACAGATACGCAGTATTTT	CATSVPSSGGLTDTQYF
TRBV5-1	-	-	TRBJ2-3	TGCGCCAGCAGCTTGGGACAGGACACAGATACGCAGTATTTT	CASSLGQDTDTQYF
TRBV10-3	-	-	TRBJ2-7	TGTGCCATCAGTGAGGGCCCCGGGGCGGGGGAGCAGTACTTC	CAISEGPGAGEQYF
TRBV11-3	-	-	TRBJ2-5	TGTGCCAGCAGCTTAGATAACAGACAAGAGACCCAGTACTTC	CASSLDNRQETQYF
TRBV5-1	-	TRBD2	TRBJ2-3	TGCGCCAGCAGCTTGGATTTGCTAGCGGGAGGCCCTGATACGCAGTATTTT	CASSLDLLAGGPDTQYF
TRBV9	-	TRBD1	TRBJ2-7	TGTGCCAGCAGCGTAAGGGACAGGGACTCCGAGCAGTACTTC	CASSVRDRDSEQYF
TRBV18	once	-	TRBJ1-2	TGTGCCAGCTCACCTGGACTGACTGCACTCGAAGGGGGCTACACCTTC	CASSPGLTALEGGYTF
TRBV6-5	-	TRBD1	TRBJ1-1	TGTGCCAGCACCAAAACAGGGGTGAACACTGAAGCTTTCTTT	CASTKTGVNTEAFF
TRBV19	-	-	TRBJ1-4	TGTGCCACCAGTGAACAGTTAACTAATGAAAAACTGTTTTTT	CATSEQLTNEKLFF
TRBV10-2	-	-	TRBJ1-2	TGCGCCAGCAGTGAACAGGCCCTCTATGGCTACACCTTC	CASSEQALYGYTF
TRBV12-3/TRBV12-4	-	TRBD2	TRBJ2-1	TGTGCCAGCAGGATAGCGGGGGAGCAGTTCTTC	CASRIAGEQFF
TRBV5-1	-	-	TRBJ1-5	TGCGCCAGCAGCTTTCTTCCGGAGAACAATCAGCCCCAGCATTTT	CASSFLPENNQPQHF